These 18 T cell receptor beta chains were sequenced from one sample in a study of cytomegalovirus exposure and HLA in healthy donors (dated by TCRdb to 2015 to 2018). Library preparation used the immunoSEQ multiplex PCR assay. A mixture of 60 forward primers for TCR Vbeta segments and 13 reverse primers for TCR Jbeta segments was used in the multiplex PCR. In TCRdb, the immuneACCESS table is reduced to in-frame sequences with V and J assigned. These tables do not hold every clone; where another copy was compared, an unresolved V gene accounts for under half, and the others remain unexplained. The sample table shows some 130,000 clones, and 50% to 65% are seen once. The top ten hold roughly 10% of the sample. The material sequenced was PBMCs. The receptors were sampled from a man aged 35-49 years in good health and CMV-seropositive.

CDR3 residues: CASSSGTGSPEQYF. The CDR3, as DNA: TGTGCCAGCAGCAGTGGGACAGGGTCCCCCGAGCAGTACTTC. The V gene is TRBV7-2, the J gene TRBJ2-7; TRBD1 matches 9 bases. The trim removed 5 bases at V and 6 bases at J, leaving 8 bases unmatched. Germline V CDR1 and CDR2: SGHTA, FQGNSA. The CDR3 extends over 14 amino acids.

V usage is TRBV27 and J usage is TRBJ1-1; no firm D call. Germline V gene sequence: CDR1 MNHEY, CDR2 SMNVEV (reference sequence). CDR3 length: 15 amino acids. Deletions cut 6 bases from V and 1 base from J, with 15 bases between. CDR3 sequence: CASSRLIGENTEAFF. The DNA of the CDR3 is TGTGCCAGCAGCCGACTAATAGGAGAGAACACTGAAGCTTTCTTT.

V and J are TRBV5-1 and TRBJ1-4; TRBD1 agrees at 9 bases. The CDR3 is 15 amino acids. Germline V gives CDR1 SGHRS, CDR2 YFSETQ. Germline trimming cut 4 bases from V and 7 bases from J; bases unmatched to any gene: 8. CDR3 protein: CASSPTGGLGEKLFF. DNA of the CDR3: TGCGCCAGCAGCCCCACAGGGGGCTTGGGTGAAAAACTGTTTTTT.

This chain connects TRBV28 to TRBJ2-7; TRBD2 aligns across 11 bases. This CDR3 contains 15 residues. V dropped 6 bases and J dropped 0; count of bases not matched to a gene: 4. The germline gives CDR1 MDHEN, CDR2 SYDVKM. CDR3 loop: CASRRTSGSSYEQYF. The DNA of the CDR3 is TGTGCCAGCAGGCGAACTAGCGGGAGCTCCTACGAGCAGTACTTC.

The chain links TRBV12-5 to TRBJ2-7; 8 bases are a match to TRBD1. This CDR3 is 13 amino acids long. The V segment lost 6 bases and the J segment 7 bases; nucleotides outside the gene matches: 8. Germline CDR1 and CDR2: LGHNT and FRNRAP. CDR3 region: CASGLDRVFEQYF. For the CDR3, the DNA is TGTGCTAGTGGCCTGGACAGGGTCTTTGAGCAGTACTTC.

V gene TRBV10-3 combines with J gene TRBJ2-2, with no clear D. Trimming cost V 4 bases and J 1 base, with 7 bases left between them. The CDR3 has 14 residues. The germline gives CDR1 ENHRY, CDR2 SYGVKD. The CDR3 bases are TGTGCCATCAGTGGGCAACAGAACACCGGGGAGCTGTTTTTT. Its translation is CAISGQQNTGELFF.

This sequence joins TRBV5-1 and TRBJ2-3; D is uncertain. V was trimmed by 3 bases and J by 2 bases, leaving 7 bases between them. Germline-derived CDR1 and CDR2 are SGHRS and YFSETQ. CDR3 length equals 13 residues. The DNA of the CDR3 is TGCGCCAGCAGCTCCTACCTCACAGATACGCAGTATTTT. Encoded protein: CASSSYLTDTQYF.

This chain links TRBV6-6 with TRBJ1-5; TRBD1 aligns across 9 bases. There are 16 residues in the CDR3. Per germline, CDR1 MNHNY and CDR2 SVGAGI (reference sequence). V shed 2 bases and J 2 bases; nucleotides not matched to a gene: 4. The DNA of the CDR3 is TGTGCCAGCAGTTACCGGGGACAGGGAGGCAATCAGCCCCAGCATTTT. Translated: CASSYRGQGGNQPQHF.

The CDR3 DNA reads as TGCGCCAGCAGCTTGCCCCAAGGACAGGCCTACACTGAAGCTTTCTTT. Protein: CASSLPQGQAYTEAFF. This chain joins TRBV5-1 and TRBJ1-1, with 7 nucleotides matching TRBD1. The germline V gene encodes CDR1 SGHRS and CDR2 YFSETQ. CDR3 length equals 16 residues. Trimming cost V 1 base and J 3 bases; bases outside gene matches: 9.

The chain carries TRBV9 and TRBJ2-2; D may be TRBD1 (5 bases). V gave up 0 bases and J gave up 7 bases, with 13 bases separating them. Germline-derived CDR1 and CDR2 are SGDLS and YYNGEE. The CDR3 is made up of 15 amino acids. The CDR3 coding sequence is TGTGCCAGCAGCGTAGAACCAGGGCAGGACGGGGAGCTGTTTTTT. Its protein product is CASSVEPGQDGELFF.

This clone appeared a few times. V and J are TRBV7-9 and TRBJ1-3; D call uncertain. Germline V CDR1 and CDR2: SEHNR, FQNEAQ (reference sequence). Trimming shortened V by 3 bases and J by 0 bases, and 12 bases separated the two germline ends. The CDR3 is made up of 16 amino acids. The CDR3 spells CASSFWQAISGNTIYF. The CDR3 DNA follows: TGTGCCAGCAGCTTTTGGCAGGCGATCTCTGGAAACACCATATATTTT.

This clone was observed a few times. The rearrangement uses TRBV6-1 and TRBJ2-7; a possible D gene is TRBD1 (5 bases). With 5 bases removed from V and 4 bases from J, the gap between germline ends came to 15 bases. The CDR3 contains 14 residues. Germline CDR1 MNHNS, CDR2 SASEGT. Here the CDR3 DNA reads TGTGCCAGCAGTATAATGGACAACACGTACGAGCAGTACTTC. Protein: CASSIMDNTYEQYF.

The chain couples TRBV6-5 to TRBJ1-4; 8 bases agree with TRBD1. Per germline, CDR1 MNHEY and CDR2 SVGAGI. V lost 6 bases to trimming and J lost 10 bases; unmatched junction nucleotides: 7. The CDR3 is 13 residues long. DNA for the CDR3: TGTGCCAGCAGCGACAGGGGTTGGAGAAAACTGTTTTTT. This encodes CASSDRGWRKLFF.

This clone was detected only a few times. V gene TRBV7-9 combines with J gene TRBJ2-7; TRBD1 matches at 7 bases. Germline V gene sequence: CDR1 SEHNR, CDR2 FQNEAQ (reference sequence). V was clipped by 5 bases and J by 0 bases; unmatched bases: 13. CDR3 length: 17 residues. Here the CDR3 reads CASSPIPGQETSYEQYF. CDR3 nucleotides: TGTGCCAGCAGCCCGATCCCCGGACAGGAGACCTCCTACGAGCAGTACTTC.

This rearrangement joins TRBV5-4 to TRBJ2-5, with D possibly TRBD1 on 6 matching bases. Germline V lookup: CDR1 SGHNT, CDR2 YYREEE (reference sequence). V was shortened by 7 bases and J by 1 base, with 23 bases between the two germline ends. This CDR3 has 17 residues. DNA of the CDR3: TGTGCCAGCTACTCCTCCCAGGGGTCAACTGCCCAAGAGACCCAGTACTTC. Encoded protein: CASYSSQGSTAQETQYF.

The CDR3 here is CAWSVRGWETQYF. CDR3 bases: TGTGCCTGGAGTGTACGGGGATGGGAGACCCAGTACTTC. This chain uses TRBV30 with TRBJ2-5, with D tentatively TRBD2 (5 bases). CDR1 and CDR2 from the germline V gene are GTSNPN and SVGIG (reference sequence). V was clipped by 0 bases and J by 5 bases, with 10 bases between them. This CDR3 is 13 amino acids long.

The genes are TRBV27 and TRBJ1-4; maybe TRBD1 (6 bases). Trimming pared 6 bases from V and 11 bases from J, leaving 13 bases between. This CDR3 is built from 12 residues. Germline values: CDR1 MNHEY, CDR2 SMNVEV (reference sequence). CDR3 DNA sequence: TGTGCCAGCAGCCCTCAGGGGTTGAAACTGTTTTTT. It encodes CASSPQGLKLFF.

The V call is TRBV7-2, the J call TRBJ2-1, with 7 bases lining up with TRBD2. V lost 4 bases and J lost 4; bases outside the gene matches: 7. Per germline, CDR1 SGHTA and CDR2 FQGNSA. CDR3 size: 15 residues. The CDR3 DNA reads TGTGCCAGCAGCTCCCTCGGGGGGATATACAATGAGCAGTTCTTC. It specifies CASSSLGGIYNEQFF.